The 19 T cell receptor beta chains below were found in one sample sequenced in a study of shared clonotypes between healthy human individuals. This table comes from immunoSEQ multiplex PCR, and its TCRdb copy is limited to in-frame clones, with some not included. The top ten clones hold roughly 0.13% of a sample with millions of clones, around 90% of them seen once. The material sequenced was naive CD4+ T cells sorted from blood. Subset: CD45RA+ positively selected. Every receptor here comes from a man in his late teens or twenties in good health.

The genes are TRBV2 and TRBJ1-1; 8 nucleotides agree with TRBD1. There are 18 residues in the CDR3. The junction had 20 bases not matched to a gene; V was cut back by 6 bases and J by 5 bases. CDR1 is SNHLY, CDR2 FYNNEI, per germline. CDR3 sequence reads: CASSPSGAGGAWGTEAFF. The CDR3 DNA sequence: TGTGCCAGCAGCCCCAGCGGGGCAGGGGGCGCGTGGGGGACTGAAGCTTTCTTT.

The rearrangement uses TRBV7-9 and TRBJ2-2; tentatively, D is TRBD1 or TRBD2 (5 bases each). The germline gives CDR1 SEHNR, CDR2 FQNEAQ (reference sequence). The CDR3 is 15 residues long. Trimming took off 0 bases at V and 6 bases at J, with 11 bases between the two ends. For the CDR3, the DNA is TGTGCCAGCAGCTTAGCGAGAGGGGCCCCCGGGGAGCTGTTTTTT. Protein product: CASSLARGAPGELFF.

The chain has TRBV7-3 and TRBJ2-3, with a tentative D call TRBD1 (6 bases). Trimming shortened V by 1 base and J by 8 bases, and 13 bases separated the two germline ends. This CDR3 comprises 14 residues. Per germline, CDR1 SGHTA and CDR2 FQGTGA. The CDR3 spells CASSLSSQGPTQYF. The CDR3 DNA is TGTGCCAGCAGCTTAAGCTCACAGGGACCTACGCAGTATTTT.

This clone was counted a single time. The J gene is TRBJ2-1, the V gene TRBV18; a weak D match, TRBD1 (5 bases). The CDR3 covers 17 residues. Germline lookup yields CDR1 KGHSH and CDR2 LQKENI. The V end lost 0 bases, the J end lost 8 bases, and 20 bases lay between the germline ends. The CDR3 sequence: CASSPPGQGVVLYEQFF. CDR3 sequence (DNA): TGTGCCAGCTCACCACCCGGGCAGGGTGTCGTACTCTATGAGCAGTTCTTC.

Notes on this clone: Within the sample, other DNA sequences also encode this same CDR3. The chain has TRBV11-2 and TRBJ1-3; D not certain. Germline loops: CDR1 SGHAT, CDR2 FQNNGV. This CDR3 contains 15 residues. V was cut by 1 base and J by 5 bases, with 12 bases left in between. Here the CDR3 reads CASSLVSASRNTIYF. CDR3 nucleotide sequence: TGTGCCAGCAGCTTAGTCTCAGCCTCCCGAAACACCATATATTTT.

The CDR3: CASSDLSGGQPQHF. The CDR3 nucleotides read TGTGCCAGCAGTGATCTGTCTGGAGGACAGCCCCAGCATTTT. This chain links TRBV2 with TRBJ1-5; D is uncertain. Trimming left V 3 bases short and J 7 bases short, with 13 bases between. The CDR3 sequence is 14 residues long. Germline-derived CDR1 and CDR2 are SNHLY and FYNNEI.

In this sample, this clone turned up once. This sequence joins TRBV10-3 and TRBJ2-6; possibly TRBD1 for D (6 bases). The CDR3 length is 16 residues. From germline, CDR1 is ENHRY and CDR2 SYGVKD. The V end was cut by 3 bases, the J end by 0 bases, with 9 bases between. CDR3 protein: CAISDRGDSGANVLTF. The CDR3 nucleotides are TGTGCCATCAGTGACAGGGGAGACTCTGGGGCCAACGTCCTGACTTTC.

This chain connects TRBV7-9 to TRBJ2-3; the match to TRBD2 covers 11 bases. This CDR3 region has 17 residues. Germline CDR1 reads SEHNR; CDR2 reads FQNEAQ (reference sequence). Germline trimming cut 3 bases from V and 2 bases from J; bases unmatched to any gene: 7. This CDR3 reads CASSFTSGGPSTDTQYF. The CDR3 bases are TGTGCCAGCAGCTTTACTAGCGGGGGCCCCTCCACAGATACGCAGTATTTT.

As concerns this clone: The same CDR3 also results from other DNA sequences found in this sample. The chain carries TRBV11-2 and TRBJ2-6; a weak D match, TRBD1 (5 bases). Germline values: CDR1 SGHAT, CDR2 FQNNGV. The V and J ends lost 1 base and 2 bases respectively, with 6 bases between them. The CDR3 runs to 15 residues. The chain's CDR3 is CASSLVRAGANVLTF. The CDR3 region has the DNA TGTGCCAGCAGCTTAGTCAGGGCTGGGGCCAACGTCCTGACTTTC. Full variable domain (outside the CDR3, taken from reference TRBV11-2 and TRBJ2-6): EAGVAQSPRYKIIEKRQSVAFWCNPISGHATLYWYQQILGQGPKLLIQFQNNGVVDDSQLPKDRFSAERLKGVDSTLKIQPAKLEDSAVYLCASSLVRAGANVLTFGAGSRLTVL.

About this clone: The junction does not match germline at one end; this may be a read error. V gene TRBV19 combines with J gene TRBJ2-6; D is ambiguous. CDR3 length equals 15 residues. Looked up from germline, CDR1 is LNHDA and CDR2 is SQIVND (reference sequence). The CDR3 coding sequence is TGTGCCAGTAGTGTAGAGTACTCTGGGGCCAACGTCCTGACTTTC. Protein product: CASSVEYSGANVLTF.

Only a few counts were recorded for this clone. This chain connects TRBV7-9 to TRBJ1-5; D is undetermined. This CDR3 is built from 13 residues. The ends were cut back, 1 base at V and 4 bases at J, with 5 bases in the middle. The germline gives CDR1 SEHNR, CDR2 FQNEAQ (reference sequence). The CDR3 spells CASSLDRNQPQHF. CDR3 bases: TGTGCCAGCAGCTTAGACCGGAATCAGCCCCAGCATTTT.

The table lists this clone with a few counts. CDR3 sequence reads: CASSDRPNSYEQYF. Here the CDR3 DNA reads TGTGCCAGCAGTGACAGGCCCAACTCCTACGAGCAGTACTTC. V gene TRBV6-1 combines with J gene TRBJ2-7; no definite D call. The CDR3 runs to 14 residues. The germline V gene has CDR1 MNHNS and CDR2 SASEGT. Trimming took off 3 bases at V and 0 bases at J, with 9 bases between the two ends.

This chain uses TRBV30 with TRBJ2-3, with D possibly matching TRBD2 (6 bases). Germline-derived CDR1 and CDR2 are GTSNPN and SVGIG (reference sequence). V dropped 2 bases and J dropped 2 bases, with 20 bases sitting between them. This CDR3 spans 17 amino acids. CDR3 DNA sequence: TGTGCCTGGAGTCCCCCGGGACTCCTTAGACCCACAGATACGCAGTATTTT. It specifies CAWSPPGLLRPTDTQYF.

Concerning this clone: Other DNA sequences in the sample encode the same CDR3. The rearrangement joins TRBV6-5 to TRBJ2-7; 13 bases are shared with TRBD2. This CDR3 region has 14 residues. Looked up from germline, CDR1 is MNHEY and CDR2 is SVGAGI. V lost 5 bases, J lost 4 bases, and 2 bases stayed unmatched. CDR3 sequence reads: CASSRGLAGYEQYF. CDR3 nucleotides: TGTGCCAGCAGTCGGGGACTAGCGGGATACGAGCAGTACTTC.

Regarding this clone: The sample has other DNA sequences that encode this CDR3 too. The chain employs TRBV18 and TRBJ1-1; D remains ambiguous. The CDR3 loop spans 14 amino acids. V was cut by 3 bases and J by 0 bases, with 8 bases left in between. The germline CDR1 and CDR2 sequences are KGHSH and LQKENI. CDR3 sequence (DNA): TGTGCCAGCTCACCTCAGGATATGAACACTGAAGCTTTCTTT. Translating it yields CASSPQDMNTEAFF.

This chain joins TRBV9 and TRBJ2-5, with 13 bases identical to TRBD2. V shed 4 bases, J shed 6 bases, and the junction held 9 bases outside the gene matches. Germline V CDR1 and CDR2: SGDLS, YYNGEE. This CDR3 comprises 16 residues. For the CDR3, the DNA is TGTGCCAGCAGCCCAGTGGGGACTAGCGGGAAAAAGACCCAGTACTTC. Protein product: CASSPVGTSGKKTQYF.

J is TRBJ2-5 and V is TRBV6-5; 7 nucleotides match TRBD1. Germline assignment: CDR1 MNHEY and CDR2 SVGAGI. Unmatched junction bases numbered 5, after V lost 0 bases and J lost 4 bases. This CDR3 has 15 amino acids. In DNA form, the CDR3 reads TGTGCCAGCAGTTACTCGGGACAGTCTTTAGAGACCCAGTACTTC. This gives the protein CASSYSGQSLETQYF.

The chain is built from TRBV9 and TRBJ2-2, with a tentative D call TRBD1 (6 bases). There are 15 residues in the CDR3. Looked up from germline, CDR1 is SGDLS and CDR2 is YYNGEE. The V end lost 4 bases, the J end lost 5 bases, and 15 bases lay between the germline ends. CDR3 protein: CASSLSGTQTGELFF. CDR3 sequence (DNA): TGTGCCAGCAGCCTTTCCGGGACACAAACCGGGGAGCTGTTTTTT.

The chain joins TRBV5-1 to TRBJ2-1; D is unclear. The V gene lost 4 bases and the J gene lost 3 bases, with 17 bases spanning the gap. There are 16 residues in the CDR3. From germline, CDR1 is SGHRS and CDR2 YFSETQ. This CDR3 is CASSRRGGERYNEQFF. As DNA, the CDR3 is TGCGCCAGCAGCCGGCGTGGCGGAGAACGCTACAATGAGCAGTTCTTC. The full variable domain, with the rest looked up from reference TRBV5-1 and TRBJ2-1, is KAGVTQTPRYLIKTRGQQVTLSCSPISGHRSVSWYQQTPGQGLQFLFEYFSETQRNKGNFPGRFSGRQFSNSRSEMNVSTLELGDSALYLCASSRRGGERYNEQFFGPGTRLTVL.